The rows below give T cell receptor beta chains drawn from one sample of a study of PD-L1 blockade in urothelial cancer. The repertoire was sequenced with immunoSEQ multiplex PCR; TCRdb's copy has only in-frame clones and lacks some. Of more than 45,000 clones in the sample, about 87% were seen once. Sample: PBMCs, taken around atezolizumab (anti-PD-L1) treatment. Receptor source: a man older than 75 with urothelial cancer. Each CDR3 is given with its conserved first and last residue. The D gene is left open where the match is weak. Rows may omit the clone size; those that give it use once, few, many or a size class.

abundance	v_gene	j_gene	d_gene	CDR3nt	CDR3aa
NA	TRBV27	TRBJ2-5	TRBD1	TGTGCCAGCAGTACCCGGGACAGGGGGCAACGAGAGACCCAGTACTTC	CASSTRDRGQRETQYF
NA	TRBV27	TRBJ1-4	NA	TGTGCCAGCAGCCCCGCTATCCATAATGAAAAACTGTTTTTT	CASSPAIHNEKLFF
few	TRBV7-2	TRBJ2-2	TRBD1	TGTGCCAGCAGATCGGGACAGGGGGAGACCGGGGAGCTGTTTTTT	CASRSGQGETGELFF
few	TRBV30	TRBJ2-1	TRBD2	TGTGCTTGGAGGGCTAGCGGTTTCAATGAGCAGTTCTTC	CAWRASGFNEQFF
NA	TRBV5-1	TRBJ1-2	NA	TGCGCCAGCAGCTTGGCCACCATCCGGGGTGGTGGCTACACCTTC	CASSLATIRGGGYTF
NA	TRBV4-3	TRBJ1-1	NA	TGCGCCAGCAGCCAAGATCCGGGGTGGGACACTGAAGCTTTCTTT	CASSQDPGWDTEAFF
once	TRBV30	TRBJ2-2	NA	TGTGCCTGGAGTGTCCGAGGAGTGTACACCGGGGAGCTGTTTTTT	CAWSVRGVYTGELFF
NA	TRBV5-4	TRBJ2-2	TRBD1	TGTGCCAGCAGCTCGACAGGGGGACTGACCGGGGAGCTGTTTTTT	CASSSTGGLTGELFF
NA	TRBV10-1	TRBJ2-7	NA	TGCGCCAGCAGTGGAGCGGAGCGGCCGTACGAGCAGTACTTC	CASSGAERPYEQYF
once	TRBV19	TRBJ1-1	NA	TGTGCCAGTAGTATAGAGGGGGGGATGAACACTGAAGCTTTCTTT	CASSIEGGMNTEAFF
once	TRBV18	TRBJ1-5	NA	TGTGCCAGCTCACTCGCTTCGGATCAGCCCCAGCATTTT	CASSLASDQPQHF
NA	TRBV5-1	TRBJ2-1	TRBD2	TGCGCCAGCAGCCTCGGGACTAGCGGGAGGGATGAGCAGTTCTTC	CASSLGTSGRDEQFF
once	TRBV6-1	TRBJ2-1	TRBD2	TGTGCCAGCAGTGAATATGCTAGCGGGACCTTCTACAATGAGCAGTTCTTC	CASSEYASGTFYNEQFF
NA	TRBV27	TRBJ1-4	NA	TGTGCCAGCAGCCCGGACAGCCCTGAAAAACTGTTTTTT	CASSPDSPEKLFF
NA	TRBV6-5	TRBJ1-4	NA	TGTGCCAGCAGTGACATAGCAACTAATGAAAAACTGTTTTTT	CASSDIATNEKLFF
NA	TRBV4-2	TRBJ2-5	NA	TGTGCCAGCAGCCAAGATTGGGGGGGCGCGGGGCGAGAGACCCAGTACTTC	CASSQDWGGAGRETQYF
NA	TRBV28	TRBJ2-5	TRBD2	TGTGCCAGCAGTTGGGGCGGGACTAGCGGGAGGGTTGAAGAGACCCAGTACTTC	CASSWGGTSGRVEETQYF
NA	TRBV7-2	TRBJ1-1	NA	TGTGCCAGCAGCCTCGCTTTGGGGGCATTCACTGAAGCTTTCTTT	CASSLALGAFTEAFF
NA	TRBV7-8	TRBJ1-2	NA	TGTGCCAGCAGGTCAACAGGGCAAGGCTACACCTTC	CASRSTGQGYTF
NA	TRBV6-5	TRBJ2-7	NA	TGTGCCAGCAGTTACTCGAAGGGGAGGAACGAGCAGTACTTC	CASSYSKGRNEQYF
medium-sized	TRBV9	TRBJ2-1	NA	TGTGCCAGCAGCCCCGCGGTTGGCGTGGGTGAGCAGTTCTTC	CASSPAVGVGEQFF
NA	TRBV10-1	TRBJ2-1	NA	TGCGCCAGCTATGACAATGAGCAGTTCTTC	CASYDNEQFF
NA	TRBV21-1	TRBJ2-7	NA	TGTGCCAGCAGCCTGACAGGGGTCCATATCTACGAGCAGTACTTC	CASSLTGVHIYEQYF
NA	TRBV5-1	TRBJ1-2	TRBD1	TGCGCCAGCAGCCCCGGGACAGGGGGCTTGGGCTACACCTTC	CASSPGTGGLGYTF
NA	TRBV18	TRBJ2-7	NA	TGTGCCAGCTCTCTGTCGATCGGCGAGCAGTACTTC	CASSLSIGEQYF
NA	TRBV6-5	TRBJ2-5	NA	TGTGCCAGCAGTTACCGGGAGGGGGCCGAGACCCAGTACTTC	CASSYREGAETQYF
NA	TRBV9	TRBJ2-1	TRBD2	TGTGCCAGCAGCGGGGAACTAGCGGGAGGGCCTCGGAAGCAGTTCTTC	CASSGELAGGPRKQFF
once	TRBV6-1	TRBJ2-2	TRBD2	TGTGCCAGCAGTGAACTAGCGGGGTCCCCCGGGGAGCTGTTTTTT	CASSELAGSPGELFF
few	TRBV5-1	TRBJ2-7	NA	TGCGCCAGCAGCTTTTCCGATCAGCCGACTTACGAGCAGTACTTC	CASSFSDQPTYEQYF
NA	TRBV10-3	TRBJ1-3	NA	TGTGCCATCAGTGCGACATACCGCTCTGGAAACACCATATATTTT	CAISATYRSGNTIYF
NA	TRBV14	TRBJ1-4	NA	TGTGCCAGCAGCCAACCCGCGGGAAATGAAAAACTGTTTTTT	CASSQPAGNEKLFF
NA	TRBV4-1	TRBJ2-3	NA	TGCGCCAGCAGCCCAGAGCGGGATACGCAGTATTTT	CASSPERDTQYF
NA	TRBV7-2	TRBJ2-7	TRBD2	TGTGCCAGCAGCTACAGCGGGAGTCAAGGCCGCGAGCAGTACTTC	CASSYSGSQGREQYF
few	TRBV5-1	TRBJ1-1	NA	TGCGCCAGCAGCTGGACCCCGGGAAGCCTTGGCACTGAAGCTTTCTTT	CASSWTPGSLGTEAFF
NA	TRBV25-1	TRBJ2-5	TRBD1	TGTGCCAGCAGCCCGGGACAGGGAGGAGAGACCCAGTACTTC	CASSPGQGGETQYF
NA	TRBV6-6	TRBJ1-4	NA	TGTGCCAGCAGTTACAATGGGGAGGGTGGTGAAAAACTGTTTTTT	CASSYNGEGGEKLFF
few	TRBV29-1	TRBJ2-2	NA	TGCAGCGTTGGGGGGGCTAGCGGACAGACCGGGGAGCTGTTTTTT	CSVGGASGQTGELFF
NA	TRBV5-6	TRBJ1-2	TRBD1	TGTGCCAGCAGCTCTCAGGGGGCGAATGGCTACACCTTC	CASSSQGANGYTF
NA	TRBV27	TRBJ1-5	NA	TGTGCCAGCAGTTTAAATAGCTTCAATCAGCCCCAGCATTTT	CASSLNSFNQPQHF
once	TRBV6-1	TRBJ2-1	NA	TGTGCCAGCACAGAAGGGGTGACCCCTCGTCATGAGCAGTTCTTC	CASTEGVTPRHEQFF
NA	TRBV5-1	TRBJ2-1	TRBD2	TGCGCCAGCAGCTTGGGCAGGGAGGGGAATGAGCAGTTCTTC	CASSLGREGNEQFF
NA	TRBV5-1	TRBJ1-4	TRBD1	TGCGCCAGCAGCTTCCTATCGGGACAGGGGTCTGAAAAACTGTTTTTT	CASSFLSGQGSEKLFF
NA	TRBV7-4	TRBJ2-1	NA	TGTGCCAGCAGCTTAGCGAGGGTGGGCCGCTACAATGAGCAGTTCTTC	CASSLARVGRYNEQFF
NA	TRBV5-6	TRBJ2-2	TRBD2	TGTGCCAGCAGCTCCGGACTAGCGGGAGGGCGTAGGGAGCTGTTTTTT	CASSSGLAGGRRELFF
NA	TRBV6-4	TRBJ1-1	NA	TGTGCCAGCAGTGAATTAGGCAGGTCCCGCACTGAAGCTTTCTTT	CASSELGRSRTEAFF
NA	TRBV5-6	TRBJ1-1	TRBD1	TGTGCCAGCAGCACGGGACAGGGGGCTTCTTGGTACACTGAAGCTTTCTTT	CASSTGQGASWYTEAFF
NA	TRBV15	TRBJ1-3	TRBD1	TGTGCCACCACCAGGGACAGGTTGGCTGGAAACACCATATATTTT	CATTRDRLAGNTIYF
NA	TRBV5-1	TRBJ2-3	NA	TGCGCCAGCAGCCCTCCAGGGTTCACAGATACGCAGTATTTT	CASSPPGFTDTQYF
few	TRBV28	TRBJ2-1	TRBD2	TGTGCCAGCAGTTCCGGACTAGCGGGGAACAATGAGCAGTTCTTC	CASSSGLAGNNEQFF
NA	TRBV28	TRBJ2-2	TRBD2	TGTGCCAGCAGTCCACATGGACTAGTGCAGGGCACCGGGGAGCTGTTTTTT	CASSPHGLVQGTGELFF
NA	TRBV2	TRBJ2-1	TRBD2	TGTGCCAGCACTCCTTATAGCGGGAGGGCCGGCGATGAGCAGTTCTTC	CASTPYSGRAGDEQFF